These 8 T cell receptor beta chains were sequenced from one sample in a study of T cell repertoires in cytomegalovirus infection. TCRdb redid the calling of the reads with MiXCR, one entry per CDR3 protein. Of about 300,000 distinct CDR3 sequences listed, around 10% are singletons. Source material: PBMCs. The receptors shown here come from a human donor in good health (CMV status not recorded). Some clones in this sample may be carry-over from other donors' samples.

Regarding this clonotype: A junction end diverges from the germline sequence, so it may reflect a read error. J is TRBJ1-5 and V is TRBV2, with D perhaps TRBD1 (5 bases). The CDR3 spans 15 residues. Germline CDR1 and CDR2: SNHLY and FYNNEI. CDR3: CTSLPGLPHNQPQHF. The CDR3 DNA is TGTACCAGCCTCCCGGGACTGCCTCACAATCAGCCCCAGCATTTT.

This clonotype appeared many times. J is TRBJ2-5 and V is TRBV25-1, with D perhaps matching TRBD2 (5 bases). Germline CDR1 is MGHDK and CDR2 is SYGVNS. The CDR3 is made up of 13 amino acids. V was trimmed by 6 bases and J by 0 bases, leaving 8 bases between them. CDR3 protein: CASRDGNQETQYF. DNA for the CDR3: TGTGCCAGCAGGGACGGGAACCAAGAGACCCAGTACTTC.

This clonotype was seen at least ten times. The chain carries TRBV28 and TRBJ1-2; D gene uncertain. Germline loops: CDR1 MDHEN, CDR2 SYDVKM. The CDR3 totals 12 residues. The CDR3 region has the DNA TGTCCCTCCGCCGGGTCCACCTGGAGATACACCTTC. Protein sequence: CPSAGSTWRYTF.

This clonotype was counted at least ten times. The V and J genes are TRBV6-5 and TRBJ1-4; 7 nucleotides match TRBD1. J gave up 6 bases and V 6 bases, and 7 bases lay outside the gene matches. The V gene's germline CDR1 is MNHEY and CDR2 SVGAGI. There are 14 residues in the CDR3. CDR3: CASRIRGGDEKLFF. The CDR3 bases are TGTGCCAGCAGGATACGAGGGGGCGATGAAAAACTGTTTTTT.

This clonotype was seen more than once but under ten times. The V and J genes are TRBV20-1 and TRBJ2-1, with 7 nucleotides matching TRBD2. V shed 0 bases, J shed 7 bases, and the junction held 12 bases outside the gene matches. CDR1 is DFQATT and CDR2 is SNEGSKA in the germline V gene (reference sequence). The CDR3 length is 16 residues. DNA of the CDR3: TGCAGTGCTAGAGATGGGCTTGGGGGGGGGTGGAATGAGCAGTTCTTC. Translation gives CSARDGLGGGWNEQFF.

This clonotype was counted ten times or more. The rearrangement joins TRBV7-2 to TRBJ1-4; D gene unclear. The CDR3 runs to 15 residues. With 2 bases removed from V and 4 bases from J, the gap between germline ends came to 11 bases. CDR1 SGHTA and CDR2 FQGNSA come from the germline V gene. Written as DNA, the CDR3 is TGTGCCAGCAGCTTAAGGGTCAGGTTTAATGAAAAACTGTTTTTT. This gives the protein CASSLRVRFNEKLFF.

This clonotype was picked up many times. V gene TRBV20-1 combines with J gene TRBJ1-6, with 10 bases that match TRBD1. V lost 5 bases, J lost 2 bases, and 6 bases stayed unmatched. CDR1 is DFQATT and CDR2 is SNEGSKA in the germline V gene (reference sequence). The CDR3 runs 16 residues. The CDR3 nucleotides are TGCAGTGCTCGGGACAGGGGTCAAACCTATAATTCACCCCTCCACTTT. This translates into CSARDRGQTYNSPLHF.

This clonotype was detected many times. The CDR3 sequence is CASWDREGNQPQHF. CDR3 DNA sequence: TGTGCCAGTTGGGACAGGGAAGGGAATCAGCCCCAGCATTTT. The chain is built from TRBV10-3 and TRBJ1-5; 9 bases are shared with TRBD1. The CDR3 has 14 amino acids. Germline lookup yields CDR1 ENHRY and CDR2 SYGVKD. The trim removed 10 bases at V and 4 bases at J, leaving 8 bases unmatched.